A single sample gave rise to the 17 T cell receptor beta chains below, sequenced in a study of vaccination and CD4 T cells after COVID-19. Their specific antigens are unknown. CD4+ T cells that had been cultured provided DNA sequenced with the Oncomine TCR Beta short-read assay. TCRdb re-called the PCR reads with MiXCR, one entry per CDR3 protein. Of approximately 20,000 distinct CDR3 sequences listed, about 35% are singletons. Time point given: late sampling 161 to 241 days after vaccination in three convalescent patients. As for treatment: approximately 10-day PBMC culture with coronavirus spike peptide pools or control peptides (ViraFEST assay). The sample was CD4+ T cells from blood, cultured in vitro, taken about 7 months after SARS-CoV-2 vaccination. The receptors here all came from a human donor who had recovered from COVID-19.

This clonotype was counted only a few times. The CDR3 coding sequence is TGTGCCAGCAGTTACCATGCGGGGACTGAAGCTTTCTTT. This translates into CASSYHAGTEAFF. The chain combines TRBV6-5 with TRBJ1-1; no clear D gene. Trimming removed 2 bases from V and 5 bases from J, with 9 bases in between. Germline V CDR1 and CDR2: MNHEY, SVGAGI. The CDR3 runs 13 residues.

With respect to this clonotype: A junction end diverges from the germline sequence, so it may reflect a read error. The chain carries TRBV7-9 and TRBJ2-3; 12 positions agree with TRBD2. Germline V gives CDR1 SEHNR, CDR2 FQNEAQ (reference sequence). This CDR3 has 16 residues. The CDR3 DNA follows: TGTGCCAGCAGTTTAGCGACTAGCGGGAGCTCAGATACGCAGTATTTT. Residues: CASSLATSGSSDTQYF.

The table lists this clonotype with a few counts. The rearrangement uses TRBV7-9 and TRBJ1-1, with 8 bases fitting TRBD1. From germline, CDR1 is SEHNR and CDR2 FQNEAQ (reference sequence). This CDR3 region has 15 residues. J lost 1 base, V lost 5 bases, and 6 bases had no gene match. CDR3 coding DNA: TGTGCCAGCAGCCCGGGACAGGCAACGAACACTGAAGCTTTCTTT. It yields the protein CASSPGQATNTEAFF.

In its sample, this clonotype is medium-sized. The genes are TRBV7-2 and TRBJ2-5; D perhaps matches TRBD1 (6 bases). This CDR3 region has 15 residues. V was clipped by 5 bases and J by 1 base, with 14 bases between them. Germline V CDR1 and CDR2: SGHTA, FQGNSA. DNA for the CDR3: TGTGCCAGCAGCATGTCCGGGACATCCCAAGAGACCCAGTACTTC. Protein sequence: CASSMSGTSQETQYF.

This clonotype was seen a single time. This chain uses TRBV20-1 with TRBJ2-3; no firm D call. Trimming took off 0 bases at V and 0 bases at J, with 16 bases between the two ends. Looked up from germline, CDR1 is DFQATT and CDR2 is SNEGSKA (reference sequence). The CDR3 loop spans 17 amino acids. CDR3 amino acids: CSARDGTTLPSTDTQYF. The CDR3 DNA is TGCAGTGCTAGAGATGGTACGACCCTACCTAGCACAGATACGCAGTATTTT.

CDR3 nucleotide sequence: TGTGCCAGCAGCCCTCCTGGGGCCCTCAATCAGCCCCAGCATTTT. This sequence encodes CASSPPGALNQPQHF. The chain employs TRBV6-1 and TRBJ1-5; the D gene is possibly TRBD1 (5 bases). Germline values: CDR1 MNHNS, CDR2 SASEGT. Between the trimmed V and J ends, which lost 6 bases and 3 bases, there was a span of 15 bases. The CDR3 spans 15 residues.

The CDR3 loop reads CASSLGTGESPLHF. The CDR3 coding sequence is TGTGCCAGCAGTTTAGGGACAGGGGAATCACCCCTCCACTTT. V gene TRBV28 combines with J gene TRBJ1-6, with 10 bases matching TRBD1. This CDR3 spans 14 amino acids. The junction had 2 bases not matched to a gene; V was cut back by 2 bases and J by 10 bases. The germline gives CDR1 MDHEN, CDR2 SYDVKM.

The chain couples TRBV24-1 to TRBJ2-5; 15 positions agree with TRBD2. This CDR3 is built from 18 residues. The J segment lost 0 bases and the V segment lost 6 bases, leaving 7 bases of the junction unmatched. The germline V gene has CDR1 KGHDR and CDR2 SFDVKD. DNA of the CDR3: TGTGCCACCAGTTGGGGACTAGCGGGAGGTTGGAACCAAGAGACCCAGTACTTC. This encodes CATSWGLAGGWNQETQYF.

V usage is TRBV7-2 and J usage is TRBJ1-2; D call uncertain. V was pared by 2 bases and J by 0 bases, with 7 bases between. The CDR3 contains 14 residues. Per germline, CDR1 SGHTA and CDR2 FQGNSA. CDR3 region: CASSLLTANYGYTF. CDR3 coding DNA: TGTGCCAGCAGCTTACTAACAGCTAACTATGGCTACACCTTC. The variable domain in full, completed from reference TRBV7-2 and TRBJ1-2, reads GAGVSQSPSNKVTEKGKDVELRCDPISGHTALYWYRQSLGQGLEFLIYFQGNSAPDKSGLPSDRFSAERTGGSVSTLTIQRTQQEDSAVYLCASSLLTANYGYTFGSGTRLTVV.

The rearrangement links TRBV6-1 to TRBJ1-5; D is undetermined. In germline, CDR1 is MNHNS, CDR2 SASEGT. The CDR3 runs 15 residues. Trimming pared 7 bases from V and 0 bases from J, leaving 13 bases between. The CDR3 DNA reads TGTGCCAGCAATACACCGAGTTATAGCAATCAGCCCCAGCATTTT. The encoded protein is CASNTPSYSNQPQHF.

The chain uses TRBV28 and TRBJ2-5; 11 bases are shared with TRBD2. Germline assignment: CDR1 MDHEN and CDR2 SYDVKM. V lost 3 bases and J lost 3; bases outside the gene matches: 3. The CDR3 spans 15 residues. CDR3 nucleotides: TGTGCCAGCAGTTTTTTGGGACTAGCGGAAGAGACCCAGTACTTC. Protein sequence: CASSFLGLAEETQYF.

This chain links TRBV7-9 with TRBJ1-2; weak D call: TRBD1 (6 bases). The V gene's germline CDR1 is SEHNR and CDR2 FQNEAQ (reference sequence). This CDR3 comprises 12 residues. CDR3 nucleotides: TGTCCAGGACAGTATCTTAACTATGGCTACACCTTC. This gives the protein CPGQYLNYGYTF.

The V gene is TRBV27, the J gene TRBJ2-7, with unresolved D. The CDR3 is made up of 14 amino acids. V was clipped by 6 bases and J by 2 bases, with 14 bases between them. Germline CDR1 reads MNHEY; CDR2 reads SMNVEV (reference sequence). This chain's CDR3 is CASRKALPPYEQYF. The CDR3 coding sequence is TGTGCCAGCAGAAAGGCATTGCCCCCCTACGAGCAGTACTTC.

The V call is TRBV24-1, the J call TRBJ1-5; the match to TRBD1 covers 12 bases. The junction had 2 bases not matched to a gene; V was cut back by 3 bases and J by 3 bases. CDR1 and CDR2 (germline): KGHDR, SFDVKD. CDR3 size: 16 residues. CDR3 DNA sequence: TGTGCCACCAGTGATGGGGGACAGGGGGCCAATCAGCCCCAGCATTTT. Protein sequence: CATSDGGQGANQPQHF.

V and J are TRBV7-9 and TRBJ2-1; no clear D gene. Per the germline V gene, CDR1 is SEHNR and CDR2 is FQNEAQ (reference sequence). V lost 1 base, J lost 4 bases, and 5 bases lay in between. This CDR3 region has 13 residues. Here the CDR3 reads CASSLGQYNEQFF. Written as DNA, the CDR3 is TGTGCCAGCAGCTTAGGGCAGTACAATGAGCAGTTCTTC.

The chain links TRBV20-1 to TRBJ1-1; D is uncertain. This CDR3 has 12 amino acids. The germline V and J ends were trimmed by 2 bases and 3 bases, with 7 bases remaining between them. Germline values: CDR1 DFQATT, CDR2 SNEGSKA (reference sequence). The DNA of the CDR3 is TGCAGTGCTAGAAACGGTTACACTGAAGCTTTCTTT. This gives the protein CSARNGYTEAFF.

This clonotype was seen more than once but under ten times. The J gene is TRBJ1-2, the V gene TRBV28, with 8 bases fitting TRBD1. CDR3 length equals 16 residues. J gave up 7 bases and V 8 bases, and 18 bases lay outside the gene matches. The germline V gene has CDR1 MDHEN and CDR2 SYDVKM. The DNA of the CDR3 is TGTGCCAGCGGACTAAGGACAGGGCTCAATCATGGTGGCTACACCTTC. Translated, it gives CASGLRTGLNHGGYTF.